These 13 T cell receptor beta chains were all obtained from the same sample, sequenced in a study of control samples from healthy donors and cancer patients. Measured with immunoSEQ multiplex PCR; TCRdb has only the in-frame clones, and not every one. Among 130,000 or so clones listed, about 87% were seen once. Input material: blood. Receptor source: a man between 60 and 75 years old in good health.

In DNA form, the CDR3 reads TGTGCCAGCAGCGTCCGGGCCCTCTACAATGAGCAGTTCTTC. Translated, it gives CASSVRALYNEQFF. The J gene is TRBJ2-1, the V gene TRBV27; D gene uncertain. Germline V gene lookup returns CDR1 MNHEY and CDR2 SMNVEV (reference sequence). V lost 6 bases, J lost 3 bases, and 12 bases lay in between. The CDR3 totals 14 residues.

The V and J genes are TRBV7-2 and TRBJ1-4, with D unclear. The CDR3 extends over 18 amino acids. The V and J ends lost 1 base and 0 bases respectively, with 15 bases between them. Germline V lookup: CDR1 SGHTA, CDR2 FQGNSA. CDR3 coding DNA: TGTGCCAGCAGCTTAGGCGGTACAGCTAGTGCAACTAATGAAAAACTGTTTTTT. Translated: CASSLGGTASATNEKLFF.

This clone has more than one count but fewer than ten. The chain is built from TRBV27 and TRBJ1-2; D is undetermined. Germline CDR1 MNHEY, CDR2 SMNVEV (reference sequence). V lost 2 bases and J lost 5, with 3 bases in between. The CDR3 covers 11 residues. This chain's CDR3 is CASSLNYGYTF. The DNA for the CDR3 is TGTGCCAGCAGTTTAAATTATGGCTACACCTTC.

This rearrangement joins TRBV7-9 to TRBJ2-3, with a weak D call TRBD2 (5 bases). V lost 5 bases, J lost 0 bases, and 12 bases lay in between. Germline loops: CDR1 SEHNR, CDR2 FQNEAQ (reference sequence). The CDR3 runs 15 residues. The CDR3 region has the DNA TGTGCCAGCAGCCCCTGGACTGGGAGCACAGATACGCAGTATTTT. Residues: CASSPWTGSTDTQYF.

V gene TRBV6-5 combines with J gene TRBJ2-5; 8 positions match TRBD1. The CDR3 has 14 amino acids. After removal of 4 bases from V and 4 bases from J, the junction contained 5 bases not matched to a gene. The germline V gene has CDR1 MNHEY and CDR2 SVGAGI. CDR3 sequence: CASSSTGGRETQYF. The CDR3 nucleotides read TGTGCCAGCAGTTCCACAGGGGGTCGAGAGACCCAGTACTTC.

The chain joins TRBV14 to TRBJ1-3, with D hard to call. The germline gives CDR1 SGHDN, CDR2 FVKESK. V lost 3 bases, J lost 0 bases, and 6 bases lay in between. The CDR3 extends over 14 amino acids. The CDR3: CASSQYSSGNTIYF. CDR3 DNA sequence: TGTGCCAGCAGCCAGTACAGCTCTGGAAACACCATATATTTT.

The DNA of the CDR3 is TGTGCCAGCTCATCGACTAGCGGGGCGCTTCGGGGGCAGTACTTC. This encodes CASSSTSGALRGQYF. This chain uses TRBV18 with TRBJ2-7; 11 positions agree with TRBD2. Germline CDR1 reads KGHSH; CDR2 reads LQKENI. The CDR3 totals 15 residues. The ends lost 5 bases at V and 9 bases at J; junction bases unmatched: 12.

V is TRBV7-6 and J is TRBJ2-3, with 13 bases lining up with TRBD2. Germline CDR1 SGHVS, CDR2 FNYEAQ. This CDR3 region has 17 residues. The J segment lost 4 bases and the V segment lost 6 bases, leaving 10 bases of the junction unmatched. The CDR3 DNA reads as TGTGCCAGCAGACTTACTAGCGGGGGGGCCTTTCCAGATACGCAGTATTTT. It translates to CASRLTSGGAFPDTQYF.

The CDR3 DNA follows: TGTGCCACCGAAAGGACCACGATAGAAAATGGACGACTGAACACTGAAGCTTTCTTT. It encodes CATERTTIENGRLNTEAFF. The chain recombines TRBV24-1 with TRBJ1-1, with D unresolved. This CDR3 contains 19 residues. Deletions cut 9 bases from V and 0 bases from J, with 28 bases between. Germline loops: CDR1 KGHDR, CDR2 SFDVKD.

The CDR3 is CASSPGTAVTGYTF. CDR3 in DNA: TGCGCCAGCAGCCCCGGGACGGCGGTTACGGGCTACACCTTC. The chain recombines TRBV5-1 with TRBJ1-2; D is possibly TRBD1 (5 bases). V shed 4 bases and J shed 8 bases, with 18 bases lying between them. The germline V gene encodes CDR1 SGHRS and CDR2 YFSETQ. The CDR3 runs 14 residues.

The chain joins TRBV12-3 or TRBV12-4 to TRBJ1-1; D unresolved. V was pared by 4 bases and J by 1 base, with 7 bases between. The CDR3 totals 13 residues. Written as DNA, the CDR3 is TGTGCCAGCAGTTCACGACAGAACACTGAAGCTTTCTTT. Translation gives CASSSRQNTEAFF.

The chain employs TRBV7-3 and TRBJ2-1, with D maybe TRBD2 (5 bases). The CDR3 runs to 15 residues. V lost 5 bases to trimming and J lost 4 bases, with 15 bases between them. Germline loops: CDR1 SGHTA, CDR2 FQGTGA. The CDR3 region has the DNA TGTGCCAGCAGCCCTGGACGGGATCTTTACAATGAGCAGTTCTTC. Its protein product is CASSPGRDLYNEQFF.

CDR3 DNA sequence: TGTGCCGGCGCGAGTGGGGGGGTCGAGCAGTACTTC. Encoded protein: CAGASGGVEQYF. The genes are TRBV5-8 and TRBJ2-7; 7 bases line up with TRBD2. V lost 10 bases, J lost 6 bases, and 10 bases stayed unmatched. Germline CDR1 reads SGHTS; CDR2 reads YDEGEE. The CDR3 extends over 12 amino acids. The whole variable domain, filled in from reference TRBV5-8 and TRBJ2-7, reads EAGVTQSPTHLIKTRGQQATLRCSPISGHTSVYWYQQALGLGLQFLLWYDEGEERNRGNFPPRFSGRQFPNYSSELNVNALELEDSALYLCAGASGGVEQYFGPGTRLTVT.